This T cell receptor (beta chain) was obtained from a study of OX40 agonist ivuxolimab in advanced cancers. Study background: Ivuxolimab doses were 0.01, 0.1, 0.3, 1.5, 3 or 10 mg/kg every 2 weeks. It was permissible to have had prior anti-PD-1, anti-PD-L1 or anti-CTLA-4 therapy, and approximately 38% had some. General study results and limits: Among the lowest peripheral clonal expansion occurred in 0.1-3.0 mg/kg partial responders.

Peripheral blood came from all dose cohorts at three timepoints. The CDR3 loop spans 15 amino acids. CDR1 is SGDLS and CDR2 is YYNGEE in the germline V gene. After removal of 4 bases from V and 4 bases from J, the junction contained 6 bases not matched to a gene. Sequenced by immunoSEQ multiplex PCR; TCRdb stores in-frame clones only, minus some. Of around 59,000 clones in the sample, 86% are singletons; the top ten hold roughly 1.1%. Notes on this clone: No antigen is known for it.

The source was CD4+ or CD8+ T cells sorted from blood, collected in a trial of the OX40 agonist ivuxolimab. The genes are TRBV9 and TRBJ1-1; 11 nucleotides align to TRBD1. The TCR was taken from an adult with an advanced solid tumor such as melanoma, head and neck, liver or kidney cancer. DNA for the CDR3: TGTGCCAGCAGCCCCTCCGGGACAGGGGGCACTGAAGCTTTCTTT. It specifies CASSPSGTGGTEAFF.